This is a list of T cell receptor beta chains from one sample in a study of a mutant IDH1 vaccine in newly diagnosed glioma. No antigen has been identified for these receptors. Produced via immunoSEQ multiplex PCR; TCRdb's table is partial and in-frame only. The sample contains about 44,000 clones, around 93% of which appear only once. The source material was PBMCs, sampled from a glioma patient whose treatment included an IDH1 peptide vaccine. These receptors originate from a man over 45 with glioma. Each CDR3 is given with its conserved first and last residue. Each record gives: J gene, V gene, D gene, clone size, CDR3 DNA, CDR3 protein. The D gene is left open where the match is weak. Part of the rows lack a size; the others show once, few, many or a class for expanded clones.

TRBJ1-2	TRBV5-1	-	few	TGCGCCAGCAGTCCCAGCGGGAGCGGCTACACCTTC	CASSPSGSGYTF
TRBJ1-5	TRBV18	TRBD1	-	TGTGCCAGCTCACCCGGGGGACAGGGGACATGGCTAAATCAGCCCCAGCATTTT	CASSPGGQGTWLNQPQHF
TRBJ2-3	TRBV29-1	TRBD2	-	TGCAGCGTTGGCGGGGGGTTAGATACGCAGTATTTT	CSVGGGLDTQYF
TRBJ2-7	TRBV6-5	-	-	TGTGCCAGCAGTCAGGGGGGAGGGGGTTCCTACGAGCAGTACTTC	CASSQGGGGSYEQYF
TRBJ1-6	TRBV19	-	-	TGTGCCAGTAGTCCCCGACAAGGGGGAGGTTACTCACCCCTCCACTTT	CASSPRQGGGYSPLHF
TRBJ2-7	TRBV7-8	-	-	TGTGCCAGCAGTGTGGGTGGATACGAGCAGTACTTC	CASSVGGYEQYF
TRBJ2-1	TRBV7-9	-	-	TGTGCCAGCAGCGACCGCGGGGTGGTATCCTACAATGAGCAGTTCTTC	CASSDRGVVSYNEQFF
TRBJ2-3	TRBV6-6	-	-	TGTGCCAGCAGTTACTTCCAGGGGCGCACAGATACGCAGTATTTT	CASSYFQGRTDTQYF
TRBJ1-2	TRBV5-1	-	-	TGCGCCAGCAGCTTGGGGGACGGGCCTCGGGGCTATGGCTACACCTTC	CASSLGDGPRGYGYTF
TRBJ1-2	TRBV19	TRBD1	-	TGTGCCACTAAATTACAGGGGGACTATGGCTACACCTTC	CATKLQGDYGYTF
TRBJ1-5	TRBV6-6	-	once	TGTGCCAGCAGCCCCGACGCCGCGGGGGGCCAGCCCCAGCATTTT	CASSPDAAGGQPQHF
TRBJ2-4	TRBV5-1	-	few	TGCGCCAGCAGCTTGGGTTACAGCATTGAGGCCAAAAACATTCAGTACTTC	CASSLGYSIEAKNIQYF
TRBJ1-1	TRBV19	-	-	TGTGCCAGTAGTATAAGGACGGCTCACACTGAAGCTTTCTTT	CASSIRTAHTEAFF
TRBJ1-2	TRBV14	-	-	TGTGCCAGCAGCCAAGCGCGCGGCCGAAGCTATGGCTACACCTTC	CASSQARGRSYGYTF
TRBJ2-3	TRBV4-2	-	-	TGTGCCAGCAGCCAACGTTCGGCCACAGATACGCAGTATTTT	CASSQRSATDTQYF
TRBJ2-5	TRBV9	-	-	TGTGCCAGCAGCGTACGGGGTGACGGGACCCAAGAGACCCAGTACTTC	CASSVRGDGTQETQYF
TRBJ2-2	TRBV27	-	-	TGTGCCAGCAGTCCGGGACACCCGAACACCGGGGAGCTGTTTTTT	CASSPGHPNTGELFF
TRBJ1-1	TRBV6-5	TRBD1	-	TGTGCCAGCAGTTTTCTTTCTGGACAGGGATTCACTGAAGCTTTCTTT	CASSFLSGQGFTEAFF
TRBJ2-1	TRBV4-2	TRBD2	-	TGTGCCAGCAGCCAAGCCGGGGGGACCTACAATGAGCAGTTCTTC	CASSQAGGTYNEQFF
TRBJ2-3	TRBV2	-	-	TGTGCCAGCCTTTACGAGGTGGCAGATACGCAGTATTTT	CASLYEVADTQYF
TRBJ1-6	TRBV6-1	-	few	TGTGCCACGGCTCTGACAGCTAATAATTCACCCCTCCACTTT	CATALTANNSPLHF
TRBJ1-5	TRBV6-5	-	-	TGTGCCAGCAGTTACAACCGGGGGGCGGATCAGCCCCAGCATTTT	CASSYNRGADQPQHF
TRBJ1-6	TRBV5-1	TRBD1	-	TGCGCCAGCAGCCTCGGCGGACAGGGGATGGATTCACCCCTCCACTTT	CASSLGGQGMDSPLHF
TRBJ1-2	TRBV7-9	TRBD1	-	TGTGCCAGCAGCACCCTGGGGGCAGGGGGCGTGCGATATGGCTACACCTTC	CASSTLGAGGVRYGYTF
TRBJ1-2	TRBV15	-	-	TGTGCCACCAGCAGAGATAAGGAGAACTATGGCTACACCTTC	CATSRDKENYGYTF
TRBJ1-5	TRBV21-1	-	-	TGTGCCAGCAGCAAGGGGCAGGGGGTTGGCAATCAGCCCCAGCATTTT	CASSKGQGVGNQPQHF
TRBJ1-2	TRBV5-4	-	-	TGTGCCAGCAGCGCCATGTTAAGCTATGGCTACACCTTC	CASSAMLSYGYTF
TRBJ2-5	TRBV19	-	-	TGTGCCAGTACTCTGGGGAGGCAGCGACAAGAGACCCAGTACTTC	CASTLGRQRQETQYF
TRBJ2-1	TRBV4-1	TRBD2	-	TGCGCCAGCAGCTACCGAGCGGGGGATGTGGATGAGCAGTTCTTC	CASSYRAGDVDEQFF
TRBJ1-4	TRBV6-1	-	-	TGTGCCAGCAGTGAGCCCTACAGCGCAACTAATGAAAAACTGTTTTTT	CASSEPYSATNEKLFF
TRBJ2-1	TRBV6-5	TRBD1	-	TGTGCCAGCAGCCATCCGGGACAGGGCGATGAGCAGTTCTTC	CASSHPGQGDEQFF
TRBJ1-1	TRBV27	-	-	TGTGCCAGCAGAGGGTCGGGGGGAACCGAAGCTTTCTTT	CASRGSGGTEAFF
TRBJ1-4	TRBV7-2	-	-	TGTGCCAGCAGCTTAGACGGGAGTCCGTGGTCGGCGGAAAAACTGTTTTTT	CASSLDGSPWSAEKLFF
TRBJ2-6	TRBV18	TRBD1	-	TGTGCCAGCTCAACCCGGGACAGGGGGTTCTCTGGGGCCAACGTCCTGACTTTC	CASSTRDRGFSGANVLTF
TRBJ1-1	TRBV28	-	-	TGTGCCAGCAGTCGTGTCGGCACGAACACTGAAGCTTTCTTT	CASSRVGTNTEAFF
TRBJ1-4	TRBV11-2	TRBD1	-	TGTGCCAGCAGCCCAGGGGGGGGACAGTTCCCAAAACTGTTTTTT	CASSPGGGQFPKLFF
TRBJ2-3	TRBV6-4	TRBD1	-	TGTGCCAGCAGTGTACAGGGGACCAGCACAGATACGCAGTATTTT	CASSVQGTSTDTQYF
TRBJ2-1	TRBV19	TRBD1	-	TGTGCCAGTAGTATGGGACAGGGGGCGCAGAATGAGCAGTTCTTC	CASSMGQGAQNEQFF
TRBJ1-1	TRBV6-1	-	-	TGTGCCAGCAGTGGACGGGCAGGGAACACTGAAGCTTTCTTT	CASSGRAGNTEAFF
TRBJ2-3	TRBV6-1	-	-	TGTGCCAGCACCGCTAGCGGCACAGATACGCAGTATTTT	CASTASGTDTQYF